A selection of T cell receptor beta chains follows, all from one sample in a study of beta chain features in type 1 diabetes. Clones were sequenced by immunoSEQ multiplex PCR, and TCRdb holds only the in-frame ones, with some missing. Of 200,000 to 300,000 clones in the sample, under 70% were seen once. What was sequenced was naive CD4+ T cells from blood. Receptors were obtained from a young man in good health. CDR3s leave out the opening cysteine and the closing phenylalanine or tryptophan. The order of the fields is V gene, J gene, CDR3 protein.

v_call: TRBV23-1
j_call: TRBJ1-4
cdr3_aa: ASSQSYRGEEKLF

v_call: TRBV9
j_call: TRBJ2-1
cdr3_aa: ASSPTPSGRNEQF

v_call: TRBV30
j_call: TRBJ1-1
cdr3_aa: AWRKGPNTEAF

v_call: TRBV5-1
j_call: TRBJ2-1
cdr3_aa: ASSLGLAGKDNEQF

v_call: TRBV9
j_call: TRBJ2-1
cdr3_aa: ASSPRPGTGHNEQF

v_call: TRBV30
j_call: TRBJ2-3
cdr3_aa: AWTGQYTDTQY

v_call: TRBV7-9
j_call: TRBJ2-3
cdr3_aa: ASSLAELVRDTQY

v_call: TRBV30
j_call: TRBJ2-6
cdr3_aa: AWSVGTGANVLT

v_call: TRBV29-1
j_call: TRBJ2-5
cdr3_aa: SVEGRWGETQY

v_call: TRBV10-1
j_call: TRBJ2-5
cdr3_aa: ASSESIGETQY

v_call: TRBV30
j_call: TRBJ2-5
cdr3_aa: AWTHLETQY

v_call: TRBV30
j_call: TRBJ2-1
cdr3_aa: AWSVGGGTPTF

v_call: TRBV28
j_call: TRBJ2-7
cdr3_aa: ASGPGEQY

v_call: TRBV19
j_call: TRBJ2-3
cdr3_aa: ASSPLAGVADTQY

v_call: TRBV29-1
j_call: TRBJ1-2
cdr3_aa: SVVYSRGAGYT

v_call: TRBV5-1
j_call: TRBJ2-5
cdr3_aa: ASSPLAAETQY

v_call: TRBV10-3
j_call: TRBJ2-5
cdr3_aa: AISESGHQETQY

v_call: TRBV7-9
j_call: TRBJ2-5
cdr3_aa: ASSLAEETQY